This section outlines one TCR beta chain sequence together with its context. As yet, its antigen is unknown. These data are taken from a study of response to subunit inactivated influenza vaccine. Overall study findings and caveats: Authors suggested seasonal influenza vaccinations each recruit few new T cells.

This CDR3 has 14 amino acids. V was shortened by 4 bases and J by 8 bases, with 17 bases between the two germline ends. CDR1 LGHDT and CDR2 YNNKEL come from the germline V gene (reference sequence). Using its own MiXCR run on the RT-PCR reads, TCRdb lists one record per CDR3 protein. The table has 650,000 to 700,000 distinct CDR3 sequences, approximately 15% seen once. The sequence derives from a man aged 45-65 years who received an inactivated influenza vaccine. The sample was PBMCs from blood, taken about 11 days after vaccination. This chain links TRBV3-1 with TRBJ1-2; D remains ambiguous. The CDR3 loop is CASSPRSGLGGYTF. CDR3 coding DNA: TGTGCCAGCAGCCCCCGTTCCGGCCTGGGGGGCTACACCTTC.